The 3 T cell receptor beta chains in this list originate from one sample, sequenced in a study of cytomegalovirus exposure and HLA in healthy donors. It was with 60 Vbeta and 13 Jbeta primers that the PCR ran. The method was immunoSEQ multiplex PCR; TCRdb's version includes in-frame clones alone and lacks a portion of them. The sample has about 180,000 clones; 80% are singletons. The sample comprised PBMCs. All receptors come from a girl aged 10-17 years in good health and CMV-seropositive.

CDR3 DNA: TGCGCCAGCAGCGGGGGACAGGTATTGAACACTGAAGCTTTCTTT. This gives the protein CASSGGQVLNTEAFF. The chain combines TRBV5-1 with TRBJ1-1; the match to TRBD1 covers 8 bases. V shed 4 bases, J shed 0 bases, and the junction held 5 bases outside the gene matches. Germline V gene sequence: CDR1 SGHRS, CDR2 YFSETQ. The CDR3 spans 15 residues.

V usage is TRBV6-5 and J usage is TRBJ2-2; D possibly corresponds to TRBD1 (7 bases). V lost 6 bases and J 4 bases, leaving 15 bases between the germline ends. Germline lookup yields CDR1 MNHEY and CDR2 SVGAGI. This CDR3 has 15 residues. The CDR3 protein is CASRGGTASTGELFF. The CDR3 DNA reads TGTGCCAGCAGGGGCGGGACAGCCTCCACCGGGGAGCTGTTTTTT.

In this sample, this clone turned up once. The gene calls are TRBV27 and TRBJ1-5; D is unresolved. The germline CDR1 and CDR2 sequences are MNHEY and SMNVEV (reference sequence). The CDR3 runs 12 residues. Trimming removed 6 bases from V and 7 bases from J, with 10 bases in between. The CDR3 DNA follows: TGTGCCAGCAGCTTAGGAGGACAGCCCCAGCATTTT. Translated, it gives CASSLGGQPQHF.